One and the same sample provided the 24 T cell receptor beta chains below, sequenced in a study of ipilimumab plus nivolumab after autologous stem cell transplantation. Using immunoSEQ multiplex PCR, the repertoire was profiled, and TCRdb retains in-frame clones only, with some absent. The repertoire holds some 45,000 clones, with more than 70% as singletons. Material: PBMCs, obtained in a trial of ipilimumab plus nivolumab as post-transplant consolidation. The receptors stem from a male donor with multiple myeloma.

The chain couples TRBV29-1 to TRBJ2-5; unclear D gene. There are 13 residues in the CDR3. Deletions cut 3 bases from V and 5 bases from J, with 13 bases between. The germline CDR1 and CDR2 sequences are SQVTM and ANQGSEA. Here the CDR3 reads CSVDLSTQETQYF. The CDR3, as DNA: TGCAGCGTTGATCTGAGCACTCAGGAGACCCAGTACTTC.

The chain couples TRBV7-9 to TRBJ2-5, with TRBD1 matching over 9 bases. The CDR3 runs 12 residues. Germline assignment: CDR1 SEHNR and CDR2 FQNEAQ (reference sequence). The trim removed 1 base at V and 11 bases at J, leaving 2 bases unmatched. DNA for the CDR3: TGTGCCAGCAGCTTAGGTGACAGGGGGCAGTACTTC. It translates to CASSLGDRGQYF.

The chain employs TRBV5-1 and TRBJ2-1, with TRBD2 matching 10 bases. The CDR3 contains 15 residues. Unmatched junction bases numbered 4, after V lost 3 bases and J lost 4 bases. The germline V gene encodes CDR1 SGHRS and CDR2 YFSETQ. The CDR3 DNA is TGCGCCAGCAGCTCACTAGCGGGATCGTACAATGAGCAGTTCTTC. This translates into CASSSLAGSYNEQFF.

The chain carries TRBV5-1 and TRBJ2-2; no reliable D call. The V gene lost 0 bases and the J gene lost 1 base, with 13 bases spanning the gap. The CDR3 extends over 17 amino acids. The germline CDR1 and CDR2 sequences are SGHRS and YFSETQ. The CDR3 DNA sequence: TGCGCCAGCAGCTTGGCTCCTGCGCCTGGGAACACCGGGGAGCTGTTTTTT. It translates to CASSLAPAPGNTGELFF.

V and J are TRBV28 and TRBJ2-7; 8 bases line up with TRBD2. Germline V gene data show CDR1 as MDHEN and CDR2 as SYDVKM. Trimming cost V 2 bases and J 4 bases; bases outside gene matches: 10. CDR3 size: 16 residues. The CDR3 spells CASSLDGGALPYEQYF. The CDR3 coding sequence is TGTGCCAGCAGTTTAGACGGGGGGGCGCTCCCTTACGAGCAGTACTTC. Based on the CDR3 plus reference TRBV28 and TRBJ2-7, the full variable domain is DVKVTQSSRYLVKRTGEKVFLECVQDMDHENMFWYRQDPGLGLRLIYFSYDVKMKEKGDIPEGYSVSREKKERFSLILESASTNQTSMYLCASSLDGGALPYEQYFGPGTRLTVT.

The gene calls are TRBV28 and TRBJ2-7, with TRBD2 matching 11 bases. Germline CDR1 and CDR2: MDHEN and SYDVKM. This CDR3 has 16 amino acids. The junction had 11 bases not matched to a gene; V was cut back by 2 bases and J by 8 bases. For the CDR3, the DNA is TGTGCCAGCAGTTTACTAACTAGCGGGAGCGTTGGCCAGCAGTACTTC. It is translated as CASSLLTSGSVGQQYF.

J is TRBJ1-2 and V is TRBV27, with D perhaps matching TRBD1 (5 bases). Germline V gene data show CDR1 as MNHEY and CDR2 as SMNVEV (reference sequence). The length of the CDR3 is 17 residues. With 2 bases removed from V and 0 bases from J, the gap between germline ends came to 16 bases. The CDR3 loop is CASSLTGSGGANYGYTF. In DNA form, the CDR3 reads TGTGCCAGCAGTTTAACTGGCTCGGGAGGGGCTAACTATGGCTACACCTTC.

The V and J genes are TRBV7-7 and TRBJ2-1; TRBD2 matches 8 bases. Germline V CDR1 and CDR2: SSHAT, FNYEAQ (reference sequence). This CDR3 region has 15 residues. DNA for the CDR3: TGTGCTACCTCACCCCTAGCGGGTACCTACAATGAGCAGTTCTTC. The encoded protein is CATSPLAGTYNEQFF.

The CDR3 bases are TGTGCCAGCAGCCGAGGGGACAGCAATCAGCCCCAGCATTTT. Its protein is CASSRGDSNQPQHF. The rearrangement joins TRBV14 to TRBJ1-5, with D perhaps TRBD1 (5 bases). The CDR3 has 14 amino acids. Germline CDR1 and CDR2: SGHDN and FVKESK. V was pared by 4 bases and J by 1 base, with 8 bases between.

The V and J genes are TRBV11-3 and TRBJ2-1; D is possibly TRBD2 (6 bases). The CDR3 runs 15 residues. The germline V gene encodes CDR1 SGHNT and CDR2 YENEEA. V was pared by 5 bases and J by 0 bases, with 11 bases between. The chain's CDR3 is CASSAGRPSYNEQFF. The DNA for the CDR3 is TGTGCCAGCAGCGCGGGGAGGCCCTCCTACAATGAGCAGTTCTTC.

This clone has more than one count but fewer than ten. The genes are TRBV28 and TRBJ2-3; TRBD2 aligns across 9 bases. After removal of 4 bases from V and 3 bases from J, the junction contained 8 bases not matched to a gene. CDR3 size: 16 residues. The V gene's germline CDR1 is MDHEN and CDR2 SYDVKM. The CDR3 sequence is CASSWGSGSGTDTQYF. The DNA of the CDR3 is TGTGCCAGCAGTTGGGGTAGCGGGAGCGGGACAGATACGCAGTATTTT.

The chain employs TRBV10-3 and TRBJ1-2, with 7 positions matching TRBD1. The CDR3 is 13 residues long. Germline V gene sequence: CDR1 ENHRY, CDR2 SYGVKD. J was trimmed by 4 bases and V by 6 bases; bases with no gene match: 5. DNA of the CDR3: TGTGCCATCAGGGGGACAGAGGCCTATGGCTACACCTTC. Protein sequence: CAIRGTEAYGYTF.

The chain combines TRBV18 with TRBJ2-3; D uncertain. This CDR3 has 15 amino acids. Trimming removed 3 bases from V and 5 bases from J, with 15 bases in between. Germline assignment: CDR1 KGHSH and CDR2 LQKENI. CDR3 in amino acids: CASSPSTRLEDTQYF. Written as DNA, the CDR3 is TGTGCCAGCTCACCCTCCACTCGCCTGGAAGATACGCAGTATTTT.

The chain is built from TRBV27 and TRBJ1-5; TRBD1 agrees at 7 bases. In germline, CDR1 is MNHEY, CDR2 SMNVEV (reference sequence). With 6 bases clipped from V and 7 bases from J, the junction kept 12 bases outside the gene matches. This CDR3 has 15 amino acids. The CDR3 loop is CASRARTGFRQPQHF. As DNA, the CDR3 is TGTGCCAGCAGAGCCCGGACAGGTTTTAGGCAGCCCCAGCATTTT.

The chain carries TRBV7-2 and TRBJ1-2; no firm D call. V lost 7 bases and J lost 8, with 20 bases in between. Germline CDR1 reads SGHTA; CDR2 reads FQGNSA. The CDR3 sequence is 14 residues long. In DNA form, the CDR3 reads TGTGCCAGCATCCCCGCATGGAGGATGGAGGGCTACACCTTC. Protein product: CASIPAWRMEGYTF.

The chain is built from TRBV2 and TRBJ1-2, with 7 bases fitting TRBD1. The CDR3 length is 12 residues. Germline V gene lookup returns CDR1 SNHLY and CDR2 FYNNEI. The V and J ends lost 10 bases and 2 bases, in that order; junction bases with no gene match: 4. CDR3 DNA: TGTGCCACCCCAGGGGGAAACTATGGCTACACCTTC. It codes for CATPGGNYGYTF.

About this clone itself: The junction and the germline gene differ at one end; a read error may be behind it. This chain links TRBV7-2 with TRBJ1-3; D may be TRBD1 (5 bases). This CDR3 has 15 amino acids. Germline lookup yields CDR1 SGHTA and CDR2 FQGNSA. The CDR3 DNA follows: TGTGCCAGCAGCTTGGGGACTACCTCTGGAAGCACCATATATTTT. Translated, it gives CASSLGTTSGSTIYF.

The chain joins TRBV29-1 to TRBJ1-1; D is uncertain. Trimming shortened V by 5 bases and J by 7 bases, and 14 bases separated the two germline ends. The CDR3 covers 12 residues. CDR1 and CDR2 from the germline V gene are SQVTM and ANQGSEA. CDR3 residues: CSVTRLEREAFF. CDR3 nucleotides: TGCAGCGTTACCCGCCTCGAACGTGAAGCTTTCTTT.

The V call is TRBV7-2, the J call TRBJ2-3; 7 bases line up with TRBD1. V was clipped by 4 bases and J by 4 bases; unmatched bases: 5. There are 14 residues in the CDR3. The germline gives CDR1 SGHTA, CDR2 FQGNSA. The DNA of the CDR3 is TGTGCCAGCAGCTCAGACAGGGTTGCAGATACGCAGTATTTT. This encodes CASSSDRVADTQYF. The variable domain in full, with the rest retrieved from reference TRBV7-2 and TRBJ2-3, is GAGVSQSPSNKVTEKGKDVELRCDPISGHTALYWYRQSLGQGLEFLIYFQGNSAPDKSGLPSDRFSAERTGGSVSTLTIQRTQQEDSAVYLCASSSDRVADTQYFGPGTRLTVL.

V usage is TRBV6-5 and J usage is TRBJ1-2; D not resolved. Germline CDR1 is MNHEY and CDR2 is SVGAGI. CDR3 length equals 14 residues. Between the trimmed V and J ends, which lost 5 bases and 0 bases, there was a span of 10 bases. For the CDR3, the DNA is TGTGCCAGCAGTCCGACATTAGCTAACTATGGCTACACCTTC. This sequence encodes CASSPTLANYGYTF.

This sequence joins TRBV19 and TRBJ1-5; D is uncertain. Looked up from germline, CDR1 is LNHDA and CDR2 is SQIVND (reference sequence). The CDR3 totals 12 residues. Trimming shortened V by 3 bases and J by 4 bases, and 4 bases separated the two germline ends. The CDR3 spells CASSIGNQPQHF. CDR3 nucleotides: TGTGCCAGTAGTATTGGTAATCAGCCCCAGCATTTT.

This chain connects TRBV7-3 to TRBJ2-6, with D perhaps matching TRBD2 (6 bases). Trimming removed 3 bases from V and 4 bases from J, with 13 bases in between. This CDR3 has 16 residues. Germline V lookup: CDR1 SGHTA, CDR2 FQGTGA. The CDR3 spells CASSLDTAGGANVLTF. The CDR3 nucleotides are TGTGCCAGCAGCTTGGACACCGCGGGGGGGGCCAACGTCCTGACTTTC.

This chain uses TRBV7-2 with TRBJ2-3; D possibly matches TRBD1 or TRBD2 (5 bases each). Germline CDR1 SGHTA, CDR2 FQGNSA. This CDR3 comprises 16 residues. The V and J ends lost 3 bases and 4 bases respectively, with 17 bases between them. The CDR3 spells CASSLGVIQGADTQYF. In DNA form, the CDR3 reads TGTGCCAGCAGCTTGGGAGTTATCCAAGGGGCAGATACGCAGTATTTT.

The chain employs TRBV27 and TRBJ2-7; 7 nucleotides align to TRBD1. The junction had 5 bases not matched to a gene; V was cut back by 6 bases and J by 3 bases. This CDR3 region has 13 residues. CDR1 is MNHEY, CDR2 SMNVEV, per germline (reference sequence). The CDR3 region has the DNA TGTGCCAGCAGATGGACAGGCAACTACGAGCAGTACTTC. It specifies CASRWTGNYEQYF.